Shown below are 16 T cell receptor beta chains from a single sample sequenced in a study of Graves' ophthalmopathy and Graves' hyperthyroidism (dated by TCRdb to 2016 to 2019). The sample was run on an Illumina HiSeq 2000. TCR beta CDR3 regions were amplified from RNA transcripts for repertoire sequencing. HTBI primers and the Qiagen OneStep RT-PCR kit were used in a first-round RT-PCR, which was followed by a second-round multiplex PCR, size selection and purification. TCRdb redid the processing of the public reads, applying fastp at Q25 and MiXCR, and retained in-frame beta chains. Rows are unified per CDR3 protein, each entry keeping the most common DNA and genes. In this sample the table shows about 340,000 distinct CDR3 sequences, roughly a sixth of which occur a single time. Together, the top ten hold 12% of the sample. Sequencing used peripheral blood. These receptors originate from an adult man with Graves' ophthalmopathy.

This clonotype was counted ten times or more. The chain recombines TRBV6-5 with TRBJ1-2; a weak D match, TRBD1 (6 bases). Trimming shortened V by 0 bases and J by 3 bases, and 14 bases separated the two germline ends. The germline V gene encodes CDR1 MNHEY and CDR2 SVGAGI. The CDR3 is 16 amino acids. The DNA for the CDR3 is TGTGCCAGCAGTTACTCTCTCCAGGGGCTCGACTATGGCTACACCTTC. It translates to CASSYSLQGLDYGYTF.

The table lists this clonotype with many counts. This chain uses TRBV20-1 with TRBJ2-5; 8 bases are a match to TRBD2. CDR3 length equals 14 residues. CDR1 is DFQATT and CDR2 is SNEGSKA in the germline V gene (reference sequence). J was trimmed by 5 bases and V by 6 bases; bases with no gene match: 11. The CDR3 sequence is CSAHRRGRLETQYF. In nucleotides, the CDR3 is TGCAGTGCCCACCGACGCGGGAGGCTGGAGACCCAGTACTTC.

This clonotype was recorded at least ten times. This rearrangement joins TRBV4-1 to TRBJ2-5; 7 bases line up with TRBD2. Germline V gives CDR1 MGHRA, CDR2 YSYEKL. V was clipped by 5 bases and J by 7 bases; unmatched bases: 16. The CDR3 is 16 residues long. CDR3 bases: TGCGCCAGCAGCAAAAGCACCACCAGCGGGGCGGGGACCCAGTACTTC. The encoded protein is CASSKSTTSGAGTQYF.

This clonotype was seen at least ten times. Relative to the germline gene, one junction end is altered; a read error may explain this. V gene TRBV28 combines with J gene TRBJ2-7; D possibly corresponds to TRBD1 (5 bases). The V gene's germline CDR1 is MDHEN and CDR2 SYDVKM. The CDR3 has 16 residues. The CDR3: CASSFSQGTLTYGQYF. For the CDR3, the DNA is TGTGCCAGCAGTTTTTCCCAGGGAACACTGACCTACGGGCAGTACTTC.

This clonotype was detected many times. This rearrangement joins TRBV7-2 to TRBJ1-3; tentative D call: TRBD1 (6 bases). This CDR3 is 14 amino acids long. The V and J ends lost 5 bases and 4 bases respectively, with 12 bases between them. Germline V gene lookup returns CDR1 SGHTA and CDR2 FQGNSA. CDR3 residues: CASSLRTVGNTIYF. CDR3 bases: TGTGCCAGCAGCCTACGGACAGTGGGAAACACCATATATTTT. Combining the CDR3 with reference TRBV7-2 and TRBJ1-3 gives the whole variable domain GAGVSQSPSNKVTEKGKDVELRCDPISGHTALYWYRQSLGQGLEFLIYFQGNSAPDKSGLPSDRFSAERTGGSVSTLTIQRTQQEDSAVYLCASSLRTVGNTIYFGEGSWLTVV.

This clonotype occurred many times. One junction end disagrees with the germline gene, perhaps due to a read error. V gene TRBV24-1 combines with J gene TRBJ2-7; 9 bases fit TRBD2. This CDR3 is built from 17 residues. The V gene's germline CDR1 is KGHDR and CDR2 SFDVKD. The CDR3 here is CAISDATSGGGLGEQYF. The CDR3 DNA sequence: TGTGCCATCAGTGATGCGACTAGCGGAGGAGGATTGGGCGAGCAGTACTTC.

This clonotype was observed at least ten times. The V and J genes are TRBV5-1 and TRBJ1-1, with 9 bases that match TRBD1. Germline values: CDR1 SGHRS, CDR2 YFSETQ. With 5 bases clipped from V and 0 bases from J, the junction kept 11 bases outside the gene matches. CDR3 length: 17 amino acids. For the CDR3, the DNA is TGCGCCAGCAGAAGGCGGACAGGGGTTTCCCTGAACACTGAAGCTTTCTTT. Its protein product is CASRRRTGVSLNTEAFF.

This clonotype occurred many times. This rearrangement joins TRBV14 to TRBJ2-7; maybe TRBD1 (6 bases). V was clipped by 2 bases and J by 5 bases, with 13 bases between them. The CDR3 runs to 14 residues. Germline V gives CDR1 SGHDN, CDR2 FVKESK. The CDR3 coding sequence is TGTGCCAGCAGCCAATATTTGGGGGCCCACGAGCAGTACTTC. It codes for CASSQYLGAHEQYF. The full variable domain, with the rest looked up from reference TRBV14 and TRBJ2-7, is EAGVTQFPSHSVIEKGQTVTLRCDPISGHDNLYWYRRVMGKEIKFLLHFVKESKQDESGMPNNRFLAERTGGTYSTLKVQPAELEDSGVYFCASSQYLGAHEQYFGPGTRLTVT.

This clonotype came up many times. The rearrangement uses TRBV9 and TRBJ1-2; possibly TRBD1 for D (5 bases). The V gene's germline CDR1 is SGDLS and CDR2 YYNGEE. V was trimmed by 3 bases and J by 4 bases, leaving 19 bases between them. The CDR3 spans 16 residues. In DNA, the CDR3 is TGTGCCAGCAGCGCCAGCGGGACTCTGAGAGCCTATGGCTACACCTTC. It specifies CASSASGTLRAYGYTF.

This rearrangement joins TRBV6-5 to TRBJ2-5; TRBD2 might be the D (5 bases). This CDR3 region has 16 residues. Germline lookup yields CDR1 MNHEY and CDR2 SVGAGI. Trimming pared 1 base from V and 1 base from J, leaving 13 bases between. The CDR3 DNA follows: TGTGCCAGCAGTTACTTCGCAGGACGGGGCCAAGAGACCCAGTACTTC. Its protein is CASSYFAGRGQETQYF.

This clonotype appeared many times. The genes are TRBV11-3 and TRBJ2-6, with 7 bases fitting TRBD2. V lost 2 bases and J lost 7; bases outside the gene matches: 14. Germline V gene lookup returns CDR1 SGHNT and CDR2 YENEEA. The CDR3 runs 18 residues. The chain's CDR3 is CASSLRAGLGVKANVLTF. The CDR3 DNA reads as TGTGCCAGCAGCTTAAGGGCAGGACTAGGCGTTAAAGCCAACGTCCTGACTTTC.

V usage is TRBV4-2 and J usage is TRBJ2-2, with D possibly being TRBD1 or TRBD2 (5 bases each). Germline assignment: CDR1 LGHNA and CDR2 YNFKEQ. V shed 4 bases and J shed 1 base, with 19 bases lying between them. This CDR3 spans 18 amino acids. This CDR3 is CASSLGQRGRRNTGELFF. The DNA of the CDR3 is TGTGCCAGCAGCCTCGGACAAAGAGGGCGGAGGAACACCGGGGAGCTGTTTTTT.

This clonotype was seen a single time. This may stem from a read error, because a much larger clone lies one nucleotide away. The chain uses TRBV2 and TRBJ2-7; D perhaps matches TRBD1 (5 bases). With 8 bases removed from V and 6 bases from J, the gap between germline ends came to 17 bases. This CDR3 region has 13 residues. In germline, CDR1 is SNHLY, CDR2 FYNNEI. CDR3 sequence: CASLGVPGPEQYF. The CDR3 nucleotides read TGTGCCAGCTTAGGGGTCCCCGGACCCGAGCAGTACTTC.

At least ten counts were recorded for this clonotype. The rearrangement links TRBV2 to TRBJ1-2; TRBD1 agrees at 10 bases. V shed 5 bases, J shed 5 bases, and the junction held 5 bases outside the gene matches. Looked up from germline, CDR1 is SNHLY and CDR2 is FYNNEI. The CDR3 covers 14 residues. In DNA form, the CDR3 reads TGTGCCAGCAGTAAACGGGACAGGGGATATGGCTACACCTTC. Protein sequence: CASSKRDRGYGYTF.

This clonotype came up many times. The V call is TRBV6-1, the J call TRBJ1-1; D ambiguous. Trimming pared 3 bases from V and 1 base from J, leaving 12 bases between. The V gene's germline CDR1 is MNHNS and CDR2 SASEGT. The CDR3 sequence is 15 residues long. The CDR3 region has the DNA TGTGCCAGCAGTGATCTAACCGACGGGAACACTGAAGCTTTCTTT. Protein: CASSDLTDGNTEAFF.

In its sample, this clonotype was seen many times. This chain connects TRBV29-1 to TRBJ2-7; D gene unclear. The CDR3 length is 16 residues. V shed 3 bases and J shed 7 bases, with 25 bases lying between them. Per the germline V gene, CDR1 is SQVTM and CDR2 is ANQGSEA. CDR3 DNA sequence: TGCAGCGTTGAGGGCCAACCGGGCCGCGATTCTCGTGAGCAGTACTTC. Protein product: CSVEGQPGRDSREQYF.